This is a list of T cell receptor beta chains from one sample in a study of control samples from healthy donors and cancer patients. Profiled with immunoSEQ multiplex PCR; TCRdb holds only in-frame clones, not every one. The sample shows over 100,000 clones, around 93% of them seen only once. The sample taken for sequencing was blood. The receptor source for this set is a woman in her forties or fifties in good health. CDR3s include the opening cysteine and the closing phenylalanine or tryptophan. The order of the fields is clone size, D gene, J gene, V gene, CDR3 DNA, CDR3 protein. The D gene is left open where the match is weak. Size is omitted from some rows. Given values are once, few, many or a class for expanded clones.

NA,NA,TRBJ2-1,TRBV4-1,TGCGCCAGCAGCCAAGGGGCGGGCTCTTCCTACAATGAGCAGTTCTTC,CASSQGAGSSYNEQFF
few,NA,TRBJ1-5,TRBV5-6,TGTGCCAGCAGCTGGGGGCCAGATAGCAATCAGCCCCAGCATTTT,CASSWGPDSNQPQHF
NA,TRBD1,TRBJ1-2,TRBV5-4,TGTGCCAGCAGCGCCGGACAGGTTAGGGACTATGGCTACACCTTC,CASSAGQVRDYGYTF
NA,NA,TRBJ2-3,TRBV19,TGTGCCAGTAGTGATGGGGGTGTGGCGCGGGGCACAGATACGCAGTATTTT,CASSDGGVARGTDTQYF
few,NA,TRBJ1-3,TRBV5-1,TGCGCCAGCAGCTTGGGGCAGAGCACCTCTGGAAACACCATATATTTT,CASSLGQSTSGNTIYF
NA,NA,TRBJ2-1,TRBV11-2,TGTGCCAGCAGCTTTCTGAAACCTGACAATGAGCAGTTCTTC,CASSFLKPDNEQFF
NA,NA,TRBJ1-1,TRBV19,TGTGCTAGTAGTAGTCGGGCGCGTGGAACTGAAGCTTTCTTT,CASSSRARGTEAFF
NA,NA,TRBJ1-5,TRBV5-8,TGTGCCAGCAGCTTGTCGGGCAGCCGGGGACCGTATAGCAATCAGCCCCAGCATTTT,CASSLSGSRGPYSNQPQHF
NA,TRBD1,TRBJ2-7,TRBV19,TGTGCCAGTAGTCTTGACAGGGCCTACGAGCAGTACTTC,CASSLDRAYEQYF
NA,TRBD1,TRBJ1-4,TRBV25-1,TGTGCCAGTAATGGGAGAGGGGGCGGTAATGAAAAACTGTTTTTT,CASNGRGGGNEKLFF
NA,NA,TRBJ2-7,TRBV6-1,TGTGCCAGCAGTGACGTCCTCAGCTCCTACGAGCAGTACTTC,CASSDVLSSYEQYF
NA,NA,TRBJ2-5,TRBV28,TGTGCCAGCAGACTAACCGGGGCCAGGGGAGAGACCCAGTACTTC,CASRLTGARGETQYF
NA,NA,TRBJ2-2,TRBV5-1,TGCGCCAGCAGCTTGGACCTAGGGTACGGCGGGGAGCTGTTTTTT,CASSLDLGYGGELFF
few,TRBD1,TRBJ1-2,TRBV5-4,TGTGCCAGCAGCTTGGACAGGGGATCCTATGGCTACACCTTC,CASSLDRGSYGYTF
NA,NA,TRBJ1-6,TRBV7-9,TGTGCCAGCAGCTTAGCAGGCGGGACCCCTAATTCACCCCTCCACTTT,CASSLAGGTPNSPLHF
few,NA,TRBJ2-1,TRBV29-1,TGCAGCGTTGAAGCCCCACTAGGGTCGGGGACCCTAGCGTACAATGAGCAGTTCTTC,CSVEAPLGSGTLAYNEQFF
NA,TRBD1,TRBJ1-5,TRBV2,TGTGCCAGCAGTGTTGACAGGGGATACGGTCAGCCCCAGCATTTT,CASSVDRGYGQPQHF
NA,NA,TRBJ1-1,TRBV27,TGTGCCAGCAGTTTACTTGGATCCGGTGGGTCAGGGGTCACTGAAGCTTTCTTT,CASSLLGSGGSGVTEAFF
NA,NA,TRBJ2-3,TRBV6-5,TGTGCCAGCAATAAAGGGGAGACGCAGTATTTT,CASNKGETQYF
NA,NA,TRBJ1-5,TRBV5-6,TGTGCCAGCAGCTTAGGGGGAGGGCGTCAGCCCCAGCATTTT,CASSLGGGRQPQHF
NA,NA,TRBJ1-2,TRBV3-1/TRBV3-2,TGTGCCAGCAGCACTCAGGGAATCTATGGCTACACCTTC,CASSTQGIYGYTF
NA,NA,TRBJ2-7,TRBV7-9,TGTGCCAGCAGCTTAGAGGCGGGTGAGATCTACGAGCAGTACTTC,CASSLEAGEIYEQYF
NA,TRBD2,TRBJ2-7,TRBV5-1,TGCGCCAGCAGCTTAAGGCCAGGGACTAGCGGGAGTATAAGTTACGAGCAGTACTTC,CASSLRPGTSGSISYEQYF
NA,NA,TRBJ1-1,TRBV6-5,TGTGCCAGCAGTTACTCTACAGTCCTACTTGAAGCTTTCTTT,CASSYSTVLLEAFF
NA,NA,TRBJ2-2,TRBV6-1,TGTGCCAGCAGTGACAGGATCAACGGGGAGCTGTTTTTT,CASSDRINGELFF
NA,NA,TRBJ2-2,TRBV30,TGTGCCTGGAGTGGTGGCCGGGAGCTGTTTTTT,CAWSGGRELFF
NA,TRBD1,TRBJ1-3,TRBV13,TGTGCCAGCAGCTTGGGGGACAGGGCCTCTGGAAACACCATATATTTT,CASSLGDRASGNTIYF
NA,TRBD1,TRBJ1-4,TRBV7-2,TGTGCCAGCAGCTTAGCAGGGGGCGGGGGAAAACTGTTTTTT,CASSLAGGGGKLFF
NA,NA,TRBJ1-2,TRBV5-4,TGTGCCAGCACACCAGGGGCGGGCTACACCTTC,CASTPGAGYTF
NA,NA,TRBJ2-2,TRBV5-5,TGTGCCAGCAGCTTGAGTTGGGGGGGCAACACCGGGGAGCTGTTTTTT,CASSLSWGGNTGELFF
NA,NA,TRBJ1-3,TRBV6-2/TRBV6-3,TGTGCCAGCAGTTACTCGGACGGCGGAAACACCATATATTTT,CASSYSDGGNTIYF
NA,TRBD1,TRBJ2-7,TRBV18,TGTGCCAGCTCACCCAGGACAGGGTATTACGAGCAGTACTTC,CASSPRTGYYEQYF
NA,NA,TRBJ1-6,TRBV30,TGTGCCTGGAGTTTCTACACCGGGACGGTCAATTCACCCCTCCACTTT,CAWSFYTGTVNSPLHF
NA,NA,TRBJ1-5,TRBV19,TGTGCCAGTACCCAAAACCAGGGACGCCCCCGCAATCAGCCCCAGCATTTT,CASTQNQGRPRNQPQHF
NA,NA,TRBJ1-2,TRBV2,TGTGCCAGCAGGCCTGAGAATTTTGGGTATGGCTACACCTTC,CASRPENFGYGYTF
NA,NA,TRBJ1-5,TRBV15,TGTGCCACCAGCCCCGGGGGAGGGAATAGCAATCAGCCCCAGCATTTT,CATSPGGGNSNQPQHF